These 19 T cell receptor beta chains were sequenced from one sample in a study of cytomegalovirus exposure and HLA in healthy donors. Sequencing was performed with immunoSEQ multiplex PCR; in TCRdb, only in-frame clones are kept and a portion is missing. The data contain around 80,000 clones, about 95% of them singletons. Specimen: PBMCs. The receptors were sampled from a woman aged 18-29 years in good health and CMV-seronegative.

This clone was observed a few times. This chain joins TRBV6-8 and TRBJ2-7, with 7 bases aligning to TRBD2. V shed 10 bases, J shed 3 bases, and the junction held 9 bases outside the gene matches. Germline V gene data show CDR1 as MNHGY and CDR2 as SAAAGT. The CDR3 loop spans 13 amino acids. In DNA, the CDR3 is TGTGCCAAGAGGCTAGCGGCCAACTACGAGCAGTACTTC. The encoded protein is CAKRLAANYEQYF.

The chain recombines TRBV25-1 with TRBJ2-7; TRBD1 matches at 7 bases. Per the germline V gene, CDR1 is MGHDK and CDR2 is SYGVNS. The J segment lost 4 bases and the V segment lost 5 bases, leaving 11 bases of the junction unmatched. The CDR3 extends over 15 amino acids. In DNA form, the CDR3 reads TGTGCCAGCAGTCCGCACAGGGGCCGCGGGTACGAGCAGTACTTC. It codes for CASSPHRGRGYEQYF.

The CDR3 coding sequence is TGTGCCAGCAGCGTAGAGGGGAACCCTTGGGATGAGCAGTTCTTC. It encodes CASSVEGNPWDEQFF. The V call is TRBV9, the J call TRBJ2-1, with D possibly TRBD1 on 5 matching bases. The CDR3 covers 15 residues. The V gene's germline CDR1 is SGDLS and CDR2 YYNGEE. Trimming shortened V by 0 bases and J by 8 bases, and 15 bases separated the two germline ends. The variable domain in full, completed from reference TRBV9 and TRBJ2-1, reads DSGVTQTPKHLITATGQRVTLRCSPRSGDLSVYWYQQSLDQGLQFLIQYYNGEERAKGNILERFSAQQFPDLHSELNLSSLELGDSALYFCASSVEGNPWDEQFFGPGTRLTVL.

The CDR3: CASGREDTEAFF. In DNA form, the CDR3 reads TGCGCCAGCGGCAGGGAGGACACTGAAGCTTTCTTT. The chain links TRBV5-1 to TRBJ1-1, with D perhaps TRBD1 (5 bases). This CDR3 has 12 amino acids. The germline V gene encodes CDR1 SGHRS and CDR2 YFSETQ. V lost 7 bases, J lost 3 bases, and 10 bases lay in between.

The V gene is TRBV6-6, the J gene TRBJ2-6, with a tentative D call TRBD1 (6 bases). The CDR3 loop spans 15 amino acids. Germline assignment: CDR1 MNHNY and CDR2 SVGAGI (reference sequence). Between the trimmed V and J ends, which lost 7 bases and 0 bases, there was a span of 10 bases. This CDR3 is CASTGAYSGANVLTF. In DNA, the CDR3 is TGTGCCAGCACAGGGGCCTACTCTGGGGCCAACGTCCTGACTTTC.

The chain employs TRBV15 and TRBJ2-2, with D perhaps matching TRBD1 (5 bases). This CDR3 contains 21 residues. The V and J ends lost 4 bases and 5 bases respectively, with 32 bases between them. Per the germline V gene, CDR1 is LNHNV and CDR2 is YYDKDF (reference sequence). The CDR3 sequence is CATSTGPGQLITRSPTGELFF. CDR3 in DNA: TGTGCCACCAGCACAGGGCCCGGACAATTAATTACCCGTTCGCCGACCGGGGAGCTGTTTTTT. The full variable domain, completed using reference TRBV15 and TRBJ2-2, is DAMVIQNPRYQVTQFGKPVTLSCSQTLNHNVMYWYQQKSSQAPKLLFHYYDKDFNNEADTPDNFQSRRPNTSFCFLDIRSPGLGDTAMYLCATSTGPGQLITRSPTGELFFGEGSRLTVL.

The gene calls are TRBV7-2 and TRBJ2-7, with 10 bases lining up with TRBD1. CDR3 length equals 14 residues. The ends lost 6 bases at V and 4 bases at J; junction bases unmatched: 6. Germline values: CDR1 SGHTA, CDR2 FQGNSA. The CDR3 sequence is CASRPGQGLYEQYF. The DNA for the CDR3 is TGTGCCAGCAGGCCGGGACAGGGGTTGTACGAGCAGTACTTC.

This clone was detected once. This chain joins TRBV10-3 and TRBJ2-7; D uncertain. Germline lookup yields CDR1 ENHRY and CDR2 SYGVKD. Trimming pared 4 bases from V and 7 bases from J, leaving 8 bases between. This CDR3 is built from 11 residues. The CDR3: CAISVPPEQYF. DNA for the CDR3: TGTGCCATCAGTGTTCCCCCGGAGCAGTACTTC.

The CDR3 region is CASSYAGGYEQYF. CDR3 coding DNA: TGTGCCAGCAGTTACGCGGGAGGTTACGAGCAGTACTTC. The V and J genes are TRBV6-5 and TRBJ2-7; 8 nucleotides align to TRBD2. Germline V gene lookup returns CDR1 MNHEY and CDR2 SVGAGI. The V gene end was trimmed by 2 bases and the J gene end by 4 bases; junction bases not matched to a gene: 1. This CDR3 comprises 13 residues.

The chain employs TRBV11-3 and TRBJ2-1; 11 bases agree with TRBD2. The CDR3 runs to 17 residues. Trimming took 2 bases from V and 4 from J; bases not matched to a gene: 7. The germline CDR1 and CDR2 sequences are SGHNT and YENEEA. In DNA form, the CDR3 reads TGTGCCAGCAGCTTAAGTACTAGCGGGAGCCTTTACAATGAGCAGTTCTTC. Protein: CASSLSTSGSLYNEQFF.

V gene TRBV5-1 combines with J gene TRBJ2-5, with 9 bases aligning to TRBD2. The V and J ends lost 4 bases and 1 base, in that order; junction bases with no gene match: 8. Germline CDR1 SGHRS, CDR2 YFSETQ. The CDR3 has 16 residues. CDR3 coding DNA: TGCGCCAGCAGCCCTGGAAATAGCGGGGGCCAAGAGACCCAGTACTTC. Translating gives CASSPGNSGGQETQYF.

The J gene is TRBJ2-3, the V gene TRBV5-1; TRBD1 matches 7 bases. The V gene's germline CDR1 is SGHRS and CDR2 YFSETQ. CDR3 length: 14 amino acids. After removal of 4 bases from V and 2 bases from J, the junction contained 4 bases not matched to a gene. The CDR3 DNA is TGCGCCAGCAGCGGGGACAGCTACACAGATACGCAGTATTTT. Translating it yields CASSGDSYTDTQYF.

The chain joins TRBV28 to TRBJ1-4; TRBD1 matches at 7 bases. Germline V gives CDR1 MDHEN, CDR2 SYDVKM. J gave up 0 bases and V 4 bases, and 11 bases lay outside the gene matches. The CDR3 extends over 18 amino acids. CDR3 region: CASSYSKQGTATNEKLFF. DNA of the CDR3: TGTGCCAGCAGTTATAGCAAACAGGGGACAGCAACTAATGAAAAACTGTTTTTT.

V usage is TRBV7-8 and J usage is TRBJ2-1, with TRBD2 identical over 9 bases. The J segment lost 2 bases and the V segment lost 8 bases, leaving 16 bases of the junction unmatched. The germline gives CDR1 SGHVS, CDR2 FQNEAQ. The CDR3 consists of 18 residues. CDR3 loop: CASLGPGVSGSTYNEQFF. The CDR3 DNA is TGTGCCAGCCTCGGGCCAGGGGTTAGCGGGAGTACCTACAATGAGCAGTTCTTC.

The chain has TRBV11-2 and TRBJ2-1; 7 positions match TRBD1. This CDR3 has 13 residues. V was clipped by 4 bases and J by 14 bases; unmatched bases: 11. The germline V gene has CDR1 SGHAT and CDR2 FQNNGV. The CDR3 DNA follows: TGTGCCAGCAGCTCCCGGCTCGGGGACAGTAAGTTCTTC. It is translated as CASSSRLGDSKFF. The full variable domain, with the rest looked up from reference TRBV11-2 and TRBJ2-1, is EAGVAQSPRYKIIEKRQSVAFWCNPISGHATLYWYQQILGQGPKLLIQFQNNGVVDDSQLPKDRFSAERLKGVDSTLKIQPAKLEDSAVYLCASSSRLGDSKFFGPGTRLTVL.

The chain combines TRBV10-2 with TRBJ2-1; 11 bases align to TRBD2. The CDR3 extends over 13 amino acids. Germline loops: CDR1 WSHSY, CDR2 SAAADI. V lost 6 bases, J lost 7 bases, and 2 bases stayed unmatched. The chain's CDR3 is CASRLAGDNEQFF. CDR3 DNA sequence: TGCGCCAGCAGACTAGCGGGAGATAATGAGCAGTTCTTC.

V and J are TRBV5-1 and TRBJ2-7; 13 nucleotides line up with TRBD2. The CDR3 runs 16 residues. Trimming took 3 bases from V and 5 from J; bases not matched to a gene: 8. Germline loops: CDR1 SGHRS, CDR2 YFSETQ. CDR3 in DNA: TGCGCCAGCAGCTCTCATCCGACTAGCGGGAGGAACGAGCAGTACTTC. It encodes CASSSHPTSGRNEQYF.

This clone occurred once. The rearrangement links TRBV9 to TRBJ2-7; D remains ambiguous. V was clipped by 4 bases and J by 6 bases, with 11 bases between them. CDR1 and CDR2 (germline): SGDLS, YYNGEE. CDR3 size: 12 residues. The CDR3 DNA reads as TGTGCCAGCAGCCCGGGTGCCTCCGAGCAGTACTTC. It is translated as CASSPGASEQYF.

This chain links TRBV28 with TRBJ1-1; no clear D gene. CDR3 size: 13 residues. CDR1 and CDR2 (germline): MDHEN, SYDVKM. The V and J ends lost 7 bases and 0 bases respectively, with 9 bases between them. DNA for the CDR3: TGTGCCAGCACCTACTCCATGAACACTGAAGCTTTCTTT. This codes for CASTYSMNTEAFF.